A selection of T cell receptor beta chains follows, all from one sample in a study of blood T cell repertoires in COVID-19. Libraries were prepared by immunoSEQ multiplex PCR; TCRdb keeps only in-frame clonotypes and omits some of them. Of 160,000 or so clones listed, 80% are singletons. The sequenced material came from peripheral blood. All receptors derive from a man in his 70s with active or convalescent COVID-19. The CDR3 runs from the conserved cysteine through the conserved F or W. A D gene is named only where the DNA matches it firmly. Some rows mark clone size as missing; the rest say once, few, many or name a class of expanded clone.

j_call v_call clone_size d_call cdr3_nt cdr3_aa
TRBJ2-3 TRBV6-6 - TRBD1 TGTGCCAGCACCTACGGCCCGGGACAGGGTCCAGATACGCAGTATTTT CASTYGPGQGPDTQYF
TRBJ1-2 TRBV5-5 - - TGTGCCAGCAGCTTGGCCGGCCAGGCGACTAACTATGGCTACACCTTC CASSLAGQATNYGYTF
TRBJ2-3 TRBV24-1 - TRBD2 TGTGCCACCAGTGATTCGCATAGCGGGAGGCTCACAGATACGCAGTATTTT CATSDSHSGRLTDTQYF
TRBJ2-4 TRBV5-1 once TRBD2 TGCGCCAGCAGTCCAAGCGGGAGCGGTGTAAACATTCAGTACTTC CASSPSGSGVNIQYF
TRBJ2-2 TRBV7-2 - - TGTGCCAGCAGCTTAGCGGGCCCTACTAGGACCGGGGAGCTGTTTTTT CASSLAGPTRTGELFF
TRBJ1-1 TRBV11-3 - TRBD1 TGTGCCAGCAGCTCTGGGACAGGGGGTACTGAAGCTTTCTTT CASSSGTGGTEAFF
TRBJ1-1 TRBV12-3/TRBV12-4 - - TGTGCCAGCCACAAGAACACTGAAGCTTTCTTT CASHKNTEAFF
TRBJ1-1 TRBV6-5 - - TGTGCGGCGGGGCAATTGAACACTGAAGCTTTCTTT CAAGQLNTEAFF
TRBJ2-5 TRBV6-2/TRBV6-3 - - TGTGCCAGCAGTTACGACAGGGAGGTGGGAGCCCGCCAAGAGACCCAGTACTTC CASSYDREVGARQETQYF
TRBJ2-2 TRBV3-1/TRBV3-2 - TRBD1 TGTGCCAGCAGAGGGACAGGGGGTGCCGGGGAGCTGTTTTTT CASRGTGGAGELFF
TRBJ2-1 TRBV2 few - TGTGCCAGCTGGGTAGACAGGAATTCCTACAATGAGCAGTTCTTC CASWVDRNSYNEQFF
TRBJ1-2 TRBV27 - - TGTGCCAGCAGTCCAAGGCAGGTTGCGGGTGGCTACACCTTC CASSPRQVAGGYTF
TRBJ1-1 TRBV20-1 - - TGCAGTGCTAGCAGGAACACTGAAGCTTTCTTT CSASRNTEAFF
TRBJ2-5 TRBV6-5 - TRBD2 TGTGCCAGCAGTTACTCTACCGGGACTAGCGGGAGGACCCAGTACTTC CASSYSTGTSGRTQYF
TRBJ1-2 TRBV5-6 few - TGTGCCAGCAGCTTGCGAGGGTATGGCTACACCTTC CASSLRGYGYTF
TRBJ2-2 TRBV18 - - TGTGCCAGCTCCCTAGAGGCCGGGGAGCTGTTTTTT CASSLEAGELFF
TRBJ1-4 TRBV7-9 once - TGTGCCAGCAGCTCCGGGAACTTAAAACTGTTTTTT CASSSGNLKLFF
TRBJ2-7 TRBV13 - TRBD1 TGTGCCAGCGGGACAGGGGTCGGCGAGCAGTACTTC CASGTGVGEQYF
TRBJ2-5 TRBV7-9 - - TGTGCCAGCAGCTTCTTCACAGGGTGGATAGAGACCCAGTACTTC CASSFFTGWIETQYF
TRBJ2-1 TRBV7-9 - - TGTGCCAGCAGCCGCATGGGCGGGGTCTCCTACAATGAGCAGTTCTTC CASSRMGGVSYNEQFF
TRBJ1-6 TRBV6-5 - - TGTGCCAGCAGTCTTCAGGGAAATTCACCCCTCCACTTT CASSLQGNSPLHF
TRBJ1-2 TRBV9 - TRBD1 TGTGCCAGCAGCGTAGGGCAGGGGGGTCCGGAGGGCTACACCTTC CASSVGQGGPEGYTF
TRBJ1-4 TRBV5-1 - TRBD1 TGCGCCAGCAGGGAGGGGGCGCAATCTGAAAAACTGTTTTTT CASREGAQSEKLFF
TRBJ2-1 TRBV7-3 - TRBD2 TGTGCCAGCAGCTTATTACCTAGCGGTGATCAAAATAGCTCCTACAATGAGCAGTTCTTC CASSLLPSGDQNSSYNEQFF
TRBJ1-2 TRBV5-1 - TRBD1 TGCGCCAGCAGCTTGGCCCTCTTTGGACAGGGGGACTACACCTTC CASSLALFGQGDYTF
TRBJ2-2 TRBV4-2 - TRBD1 TGTGCCAGCAGCCAAGATCAGGGGGCGGCGAAGAGGGGGAACGCCGGGGAGCTGTTTTTT CASSQDQGAAKRGNAGELFF
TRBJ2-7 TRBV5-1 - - TGCGCCAGCAGCCTGGGGACCGGGGGTCCCTACGAGCAGTACTTC CASSLGTGGPYEQYF
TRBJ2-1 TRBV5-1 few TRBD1 TGCGCCAGCAGCTCGTCGCCTACAGGGGCTAATGAGCAGTTCTTC CASSSSPTGANEQFF
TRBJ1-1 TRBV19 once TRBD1 TGTGCCAGTAGTCCCGGACAGGGATGGATGAACACTGAAGCTTTCTTT CASSPGQGWMNTEAFF
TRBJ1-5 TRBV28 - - TGTGCCAGCAGCCTCGGGTCCGAGGATCAGCCCCAGCATTTT CASSLGSEDQPQHF
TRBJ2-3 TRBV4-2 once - TGTGCCAGCAGCATAGGGGGGGAAGGGGATACGCAGTATTTT CASSIGGEGDTQYF
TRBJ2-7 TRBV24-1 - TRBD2 TGTGCCACCGGGGGGGAGGGAACTCATACCGACGAGCAGTACTTC CATGGEGTHTDEQYF
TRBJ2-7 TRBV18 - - TGTGCCAGCTCACCGGTCACGGGTCGCAGTCGCGAGCAGTACTTC CASSPVTGRSREQYF
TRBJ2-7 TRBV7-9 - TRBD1 TGTGCCAGCAGCCCGGGACAGCACTCCTACGAGCAGTACTTC CASSPGQHSYEQYF
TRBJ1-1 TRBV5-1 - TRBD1 TGCGCCAGCAGCGGGACAGGGAAAACTGAAGCTTTCTTT CASSGTGKTEAFF
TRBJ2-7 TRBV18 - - TGTGCCAGCTCACCACCGGAGACAGAACACCACCGGTACTTC CASSPPETEHHRYF
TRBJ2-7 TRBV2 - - TGTGCCAGCAGTCTATACCGACAGGGAGGTTACGAGCAGTACTTC CASSLYRQGGYEQYF
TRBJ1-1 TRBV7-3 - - TGTGCCAGCAGCTTAGGAGGGGAAAACACTGAAGCTTTCTTT CASSLGGENTEAFF
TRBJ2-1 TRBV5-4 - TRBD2 TGTGCCAGCAGCTTGCGGGAGGGTGAGCAGTTCTTC CASSLREGEQFF
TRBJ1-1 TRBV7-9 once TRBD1 TGTGCCAGCAGCCCAGGGACAGGGGGCAGAACAGCTTTCTTT CASSPGTGGRTAFF
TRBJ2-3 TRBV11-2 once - TGTGCCAGCAGCTTAGATGGGGCCACAGATACGCAGTATTTT CASSLDGATDTQYF
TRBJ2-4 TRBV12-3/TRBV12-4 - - TGTGCCAGCACTACAGAAGCAAACATTCAGTACTTC CASTTEANIQYF
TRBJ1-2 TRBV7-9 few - TGTGCCAGCAGCTTACTCGGGGCGGGGAACTATGGCTACACCTTC CASSLLGAGNYGYTF
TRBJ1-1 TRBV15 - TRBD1 TGTGCCACCAGCAGAAACAGGGGTTGGAACACTGAAGCTTTCTTT CATSRNRGWNTEAFF
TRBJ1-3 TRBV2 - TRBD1 TGTGCCACCAGACAGGGGGCAGTGGAGGGAAACACCATATATTTT CATRQGAVEGNTIYF